The following is a TCR beta chain sequence with its context. Its antigen is unknown. The record originates from a study of beta chain features in type 1 diabetes. Study in general: Cell yields, age and gender were similar between patients and healthy donors. Overall study findings and caveats: For type 1 diabetes patients, VDJ junctions showed fewer insertions and more deletions. Shorter TCRB CDR3s, moderately but significantly so, marked every one of the four CD4+ subsets in Type 1 diabetes patients. Because the template was cDNA, high-expressing cells might be over-represented.

Expressed TCRB transcripts were sequenced because the isolated RNA had all been reverse transcribed beforehand. Assay: immunoSEQ multiplex PCR; the TCRdb copy retains only in-frame clones and omits some. Of hundreds of thousands of clones listed, 13% are singletons. V shed 8 bases and J 0 bases; nucleotides not matched to a gene: 3. The germline V gene encodes CDR1 SNHLY and CDR2 FYNNEI. The length of the CDR3 is 13 residues. The sequence derives from a man aged 18 to 30 with type 1 diabetes. The chain joins TRBV2 to TRBJ1-1; 7 bases map to TRBD1. Sequencing used naive CD4+ T cells from blood. CDR3 DNA: TGTGCCAGCCGACAGGGCTTGAACACTGAAGCTTTCTTT. Translation: CASRQGLNTEAFF.